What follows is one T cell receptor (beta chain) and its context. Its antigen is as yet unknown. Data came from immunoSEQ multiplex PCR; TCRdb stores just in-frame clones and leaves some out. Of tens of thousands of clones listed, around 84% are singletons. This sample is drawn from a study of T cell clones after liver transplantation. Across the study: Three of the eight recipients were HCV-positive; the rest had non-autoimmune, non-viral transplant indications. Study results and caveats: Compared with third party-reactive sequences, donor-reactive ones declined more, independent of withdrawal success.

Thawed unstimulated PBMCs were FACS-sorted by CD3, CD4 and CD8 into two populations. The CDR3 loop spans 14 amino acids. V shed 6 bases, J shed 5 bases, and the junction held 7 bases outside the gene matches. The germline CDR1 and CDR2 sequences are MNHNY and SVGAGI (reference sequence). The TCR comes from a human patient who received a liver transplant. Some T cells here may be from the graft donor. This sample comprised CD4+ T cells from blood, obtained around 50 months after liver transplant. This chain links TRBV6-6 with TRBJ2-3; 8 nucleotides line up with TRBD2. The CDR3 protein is CASSFAGGVDTQYF. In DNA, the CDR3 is TGTGCCAGCAGCTTTGCGGGGGGAGTAGATACGCAGTATTTT.